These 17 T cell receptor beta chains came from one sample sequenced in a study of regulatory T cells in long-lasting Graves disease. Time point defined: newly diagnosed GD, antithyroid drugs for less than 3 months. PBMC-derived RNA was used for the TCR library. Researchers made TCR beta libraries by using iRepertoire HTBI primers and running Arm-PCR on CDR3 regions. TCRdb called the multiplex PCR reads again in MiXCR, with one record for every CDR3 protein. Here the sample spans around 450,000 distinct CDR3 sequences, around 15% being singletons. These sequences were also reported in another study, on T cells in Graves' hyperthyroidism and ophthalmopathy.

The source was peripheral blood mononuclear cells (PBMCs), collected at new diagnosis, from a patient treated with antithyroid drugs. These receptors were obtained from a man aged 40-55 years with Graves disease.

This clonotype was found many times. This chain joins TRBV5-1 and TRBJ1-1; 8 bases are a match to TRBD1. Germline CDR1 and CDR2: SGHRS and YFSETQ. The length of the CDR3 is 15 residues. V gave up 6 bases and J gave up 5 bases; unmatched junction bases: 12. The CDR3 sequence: CASNVRGQGGTEAFF. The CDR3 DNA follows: TGCGCCAGCAACGTTAGAGGACAGGGAGGGACTGAAGCTTTCTTT.

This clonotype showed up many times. The CDR3 loop is CASSLEASGTVGELFF. The CDR3 region has the DNA TGCGCCAGCAGCTTGGAGGCTAGCGGGACGGTTGGGGAGCTGTTTTTT. The chain links TRBV5-1 to TRBJ2-2; 9 nucleotides line up with TRBD2. J gave up 8 bases and V 0 bases, and 8 bases lay outside the gene matches. The CDR3 is 16 amino acids. Germline assignment: CDR1 SGHRS and CDR2 YFSETQ. The entire variable domain, with the rest obtained from reference TRBV5-1 and TRBJ2-2, is as follows: KAGVTQTPRYLIKTRGQQVTLSCSPISGHRSVSWYQQTPGQGLQFLFEYFSETQRNKGNFPGRFSGRQFSNSRSEMNVSTLELGDSALYLCASSLEASGTVGELFFGEGSRLTVL.

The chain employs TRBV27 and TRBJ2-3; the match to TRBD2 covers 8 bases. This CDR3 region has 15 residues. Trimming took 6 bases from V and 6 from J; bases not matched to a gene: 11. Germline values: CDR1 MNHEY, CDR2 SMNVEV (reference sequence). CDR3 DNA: TGTGCCAGCAGGGACCGAGCGGGAGTGTTGGATACGCAGTATTTT. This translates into CASRDRAGVLDTQYF.

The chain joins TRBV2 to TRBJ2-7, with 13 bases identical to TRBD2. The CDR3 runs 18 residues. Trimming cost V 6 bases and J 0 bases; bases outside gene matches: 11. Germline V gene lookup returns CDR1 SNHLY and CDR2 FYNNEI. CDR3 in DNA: TGTGCCAGCAGAGCTACGGGACTAGCGGGATCGGGCTCCTACGAGCAGTACTTC. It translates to CASRATGLAGSGSYEQYF.

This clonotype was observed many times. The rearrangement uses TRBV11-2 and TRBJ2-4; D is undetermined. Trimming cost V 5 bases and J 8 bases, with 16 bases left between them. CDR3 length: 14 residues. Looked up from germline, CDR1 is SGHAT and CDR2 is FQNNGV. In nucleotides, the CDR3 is TGTGCCAGCAGCCGGGTCCTGGCTGGGGACATTCAGTACTTC. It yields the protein CASSRVLAGDIQYF.

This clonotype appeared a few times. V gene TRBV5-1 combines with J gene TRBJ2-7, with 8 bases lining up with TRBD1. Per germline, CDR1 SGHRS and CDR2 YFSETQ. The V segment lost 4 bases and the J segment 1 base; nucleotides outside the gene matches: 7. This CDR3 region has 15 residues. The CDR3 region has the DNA TGCGCCAGCAGCCCGACAGGGGTTGGGTCCTACGAGCAGTACTTC. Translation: CASSPTGVGSYEQYF.

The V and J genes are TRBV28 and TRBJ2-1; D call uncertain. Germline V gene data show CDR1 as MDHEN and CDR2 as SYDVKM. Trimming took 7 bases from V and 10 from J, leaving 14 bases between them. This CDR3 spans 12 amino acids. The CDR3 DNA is TGTGCCAGCACCTCAACCCCGGTCGAGCAGTTCTTC. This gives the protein CASTSTPVEQFF.

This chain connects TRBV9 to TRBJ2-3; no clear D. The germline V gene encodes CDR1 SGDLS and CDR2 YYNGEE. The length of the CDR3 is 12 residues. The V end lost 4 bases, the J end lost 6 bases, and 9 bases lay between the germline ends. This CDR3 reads CASSTHSDTQYF. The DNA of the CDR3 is TGTGCCAGCAGCACCCATTCGGATACGCAGTATTTT.

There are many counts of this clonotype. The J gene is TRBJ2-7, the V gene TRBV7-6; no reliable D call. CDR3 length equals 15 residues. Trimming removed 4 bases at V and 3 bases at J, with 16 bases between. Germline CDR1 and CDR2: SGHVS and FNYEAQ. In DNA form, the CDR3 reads TGTGCCAGCAGCTCTCAGCCATCGCTCCTCTACGAGCAGTACTTC. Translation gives CASSSQPSLLYEQYF. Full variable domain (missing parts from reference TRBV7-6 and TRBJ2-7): GAGVSQSPRYKVTKRGQDVALRCDPISGHVSLYWYRQALGQGPEFLTYFNYEAQQDKSGLPNDRFSAERPEGSISTLTIQRTEQRDSAMYRCASSSQPSLLYEQYFGPGTRLTVT.

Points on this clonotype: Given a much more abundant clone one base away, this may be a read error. Here the CDR3 reads CGVDFGGSEQYF. The CDR3 bases are TGCGGCGTTGACTTTGGGGGGAGCGAGCAGTACTTC. The chain links TRBV29-1 to TRBJ2-7; D might be TRBD2 (6 bases). The CDR3 consists of 12 residues. Germline CDR1 is SQVTM and CDR2 is ANQGSEA.

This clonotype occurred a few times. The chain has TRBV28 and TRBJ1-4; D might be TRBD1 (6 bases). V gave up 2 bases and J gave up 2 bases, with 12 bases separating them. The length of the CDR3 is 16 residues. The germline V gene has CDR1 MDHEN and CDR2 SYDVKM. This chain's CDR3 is CASSLTGMGTNEKLFF. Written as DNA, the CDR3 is TGTGCCAGCAGTTTAACAGGGATGGGGACTAATGAAAAACTGTTTTTT.

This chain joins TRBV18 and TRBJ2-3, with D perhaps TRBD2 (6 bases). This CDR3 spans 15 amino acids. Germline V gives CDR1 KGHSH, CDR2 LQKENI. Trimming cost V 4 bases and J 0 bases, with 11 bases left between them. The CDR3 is CASSRERASTDTQYF. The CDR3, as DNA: TGTGCCAGCTCACGGGAGCGGGCTAGCACAGATACGCAGTATTTT.

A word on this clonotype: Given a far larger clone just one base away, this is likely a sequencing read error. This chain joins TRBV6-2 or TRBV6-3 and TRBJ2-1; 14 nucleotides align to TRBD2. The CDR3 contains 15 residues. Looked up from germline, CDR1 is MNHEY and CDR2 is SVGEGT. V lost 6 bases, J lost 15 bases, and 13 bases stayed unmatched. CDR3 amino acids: CASRDAGTSGSKRFF. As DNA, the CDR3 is TGTGCCAGCAGAGACGCCGGGACTAGCGGGAGCAAGAGGTTCTTC.

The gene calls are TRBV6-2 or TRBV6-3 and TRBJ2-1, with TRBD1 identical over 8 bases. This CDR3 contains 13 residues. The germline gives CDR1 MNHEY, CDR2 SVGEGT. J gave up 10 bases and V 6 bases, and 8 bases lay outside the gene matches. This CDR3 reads CASRQQGDGEQFF. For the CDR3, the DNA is TGTGCCAGCAGGCAACAGGGGGATGGCGAGCAGTTCTTC.

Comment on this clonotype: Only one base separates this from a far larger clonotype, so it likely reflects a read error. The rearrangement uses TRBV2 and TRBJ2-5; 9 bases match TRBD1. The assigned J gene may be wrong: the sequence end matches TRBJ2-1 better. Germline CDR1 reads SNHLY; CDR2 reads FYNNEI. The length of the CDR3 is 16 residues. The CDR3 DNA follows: TGTGCCAGCAGGACCCTGACAGGGGGGGCATGCAATGAGCAGTTCTTC. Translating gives CASRTLTGGACNEQFF.

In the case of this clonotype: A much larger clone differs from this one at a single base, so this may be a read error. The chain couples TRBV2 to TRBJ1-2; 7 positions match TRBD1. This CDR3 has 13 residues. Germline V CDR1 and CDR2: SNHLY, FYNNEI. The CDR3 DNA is TGTGCCAGCAGCAGACAGGGCCTCTATGGCTTCACCTTC. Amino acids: CASSRQGLYGFTF.

The CDR3 is CASSHPVSGQGSGANVLTF. The CDR3, as DNA: TGTGCCAGCAGCCATCCAGTTTCGGGACAGGGCTCTGGGGCCAACGTCCTGACTTTC. V gene TRBV4-2 combines with J gene TRBJ2-6, with 9 bases identical to TRBD1. The J segment lost 0 bases and the V segment lost 3 bases, leaving 9 bases of the junction unmatched. Germline CDR1 is LGHNA and CDR2 is YNFKEQ. CDR3 size: 19 residues.